The rows below give T cell receptor beta chains drawn from one sample of a study of T cells after yellow fever vaccination. TCRdb passed the 5' RACE reads through MiXCR, listing each CDR3 protein once. The sample comprises 320,000 or so distinct CDR3 sequences, about 8.3% of which are singletons, and 15% to 20% rests with the top ten. The sample was PBMCs, taken roughly 45 days after the first yellow fever vaccination. Source of these receptors: a young man who received the YFV17D yellow fever vaccine. The CDR3 runs from the conserved cysteine through the conserved F or W. Fields, in order: D gene, V gene, J gene, clone size, CDR3 DNA, CDR3 protein. D genes are given only for firm matches. Not every row has a clone size; where given, it reads once, few, many or a size class.

>-|TRBV10-3|TRBJ2-1|many
TGTGCCAGCATGGACACGTTCGGTGAGCAGTTCTTC
CASMDTFGEQFF
>-|TRBV5-4|TRBJ1-5|few
TGTGCCAGCAGCTTTGGGGGCCCGAGCAATCAGCCCCAGCATTTT
CASSFGGPSNQPQHF
>-|TRBV20-1|TRBJ2-7|few
TGCAGTGCTTCCCAGGTCGTGAGGGGCGAGCAGTACTTC
CSASQVVRGEQYF
>-|TRBV12-3/TRBV12-4|TRBJ2-1|-
TGTGCCAGCAGTTTTGGGACTCCCCTGGGCAATGAGCAGTTCTTC
CASSFGTPLGNEQFF
>TRBD2|TRBV5-4|TRBJ2-3|-
TGTGCCAGCAGACCGGGGGGAGGAACAGATACGCAGTATTTT
CASRPGGGTDTQYF
>TRBD2|TRBV11-2|TRBJ2-5|few
TGTGCCAGCAGCTTACTGCGGGGGGGCGGCCAAGAGACCCAGTACTTC
CASSLLRGGGQETQYF
>-|TRBV4-1|TRBJ2-1|-
TGCGCCAGCAGCCAAGTGGAGAACAATGAGCAGTTCTTC
CASSQVENNEQFF
>TRBD1|TRBV5-4|TRBJ2-4|few
TGTGCCAGCAGCCCATGGGACAGGCGCTTAGGCAAAAACATTCAGTACTTC
CASSPWDRRLGKNIQYF
>-|TRBV5-1|TRBJ1-2|few
TGCGCCAGCAGCTTGGCAGGGGACTATGGCTACACCTTC
CASSLAGDYGYTF
>-|TRBV28|TRBJ1-2|few
TGTTGCGCTGGGGGGGTTAACTATGGCTACACCTTC
CCAGGVNYGYTF
>-|TRBV19|TRBJ1-5|-
TGTGCCAGTAGTATGGTGGCAGGTTGGAATCAGCCCCAGCATTTT
CASSMVAGWNQPQHF
>-|TRBV20-1|TRBJ2-2|few
TGCAGTGCTGCCCGACAGCCAAACACCGGGGAGCTGTTTTTT
CSAARQPNTGELFF
>-|TRBV10-3|TRBJ2-1|many
TGTGCCATCAGTGACCCCAGGGGACCCTACAATGAGCAGTTCTTC
CAISDPRGPYNEQFF
>-|TRBV29-1|TRBJ1-1|few
TGCAGCGTAGATGTGTCTGCTGCCACTGAAGCTTTCTTT
CSVDVSAATEAFF
>-|TRBV11-2|TRBJ2-3|-
TGTGCCAGCAGCTTAGTACGGGGGACTACAGATACGCAGTATTTT
CASSLVRGTTDTQYF